This TCR beta chain was sequenced during a study of glioma-infiltrating T cells. This clonotype was observed many times. CDR1 and CDR2 from the germline V gene are KGHSH and LQKENI. Deletions cut 8 bases from V and 0 bases from J, with 7 bases between. The CDR3 sequence is 12 residues long. TCR alpha and beta CDR3 regions were amplified from RNA using iRepertoire nested multiplex PCR. One entry per CDR3 protein results from TCRdb running MiXCR on the multiplex PCR reads. The sample comprises some 85,000 distinct CDR3 sequences, less than 30% of which are singletons, and 6.7% rests with the top ten. The specimen was glioma tissue, nonneoplastic brain tissue, or PBMCs (not recorded which). The chain couples TRBV18 to TRBJ2-5, with D uncertain. The sequence came from a human donor with low-grade glioma or glioblastoma, undergoing nonglioma brain surgery, or in good health (not recorded which). The CDR3 sequence is CASSLYQETQYF. As DNA, the CDR3 is TGTGCCAGCAGCTTATACCAAGAGACCCAGTACTTC.